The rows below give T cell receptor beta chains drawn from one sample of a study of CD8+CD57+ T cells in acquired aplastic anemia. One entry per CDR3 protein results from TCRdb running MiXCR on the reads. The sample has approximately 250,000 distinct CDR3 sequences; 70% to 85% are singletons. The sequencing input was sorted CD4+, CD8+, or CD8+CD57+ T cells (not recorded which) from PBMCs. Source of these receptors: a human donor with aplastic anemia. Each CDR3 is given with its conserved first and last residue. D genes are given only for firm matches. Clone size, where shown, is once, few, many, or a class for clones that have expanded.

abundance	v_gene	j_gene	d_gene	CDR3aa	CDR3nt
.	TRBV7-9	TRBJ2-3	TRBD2	CASSLFRSGGGKQYF	TGTGCCAGCAGCTTGTTTAGAAGCGGGGGGGGCAAGCAGTATTTT
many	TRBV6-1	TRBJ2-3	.	CASKATLGSRVDTQYF	TGTGCCAGCAAGGCCACGCTGGGATCAAGGGTGGATACGCAGTATTTT
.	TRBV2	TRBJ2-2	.	CASWEGDTGALFF	TGTGCCAGCTGGGAAGGGGACACCGGGGCGCTGTTTTTT
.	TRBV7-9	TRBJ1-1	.	CASSVERSGGSDDEAFF	TGTGCCAGCAGCGTGGAAAGAAGCGGGGGGAGCGACGATGAAGCTTTCTTT
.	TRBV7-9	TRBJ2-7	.	CASSFSSYEQYF	TGTGCCAGCAGTTTTAGCTCCTACGAGCAGTACTTC
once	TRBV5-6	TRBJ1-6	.	CASSLGGGGDNAPHHF	TGTGCCAGCAGCTTGGGGGGGGGCGGCGATAATGCACCCCACCACTTT
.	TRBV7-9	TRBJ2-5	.	CATSRGRSQGSQYF	TGTGCCACCAGCAGAGGAAGAAGCCAAGGGAGCCAGTACTTC
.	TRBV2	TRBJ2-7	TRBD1	CATGRPTGRDTQYF	TGTGCCACCGGCAGACCGACAGGGAGAGATACGCAGTATTTC
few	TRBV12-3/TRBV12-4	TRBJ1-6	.	CASSLNGNSPLHF	TGTGCCAGCAGTTTAAATGGGAACTCACCCCTCCACTTT
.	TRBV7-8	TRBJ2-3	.	CASSLGGAPDTYF	TGTGCCAGCAGCTTAGGGGGAGCTCCCGATACGTATTTT
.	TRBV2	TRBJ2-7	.	CASSEGEPLLYEQYF	TGTGCCAGCAGTGAGGGGGAGCCGCTACTCTACGAGCAGTACTTC
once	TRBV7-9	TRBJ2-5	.	CATSSASSQETEYF	TGTGCCACCAGCAGTGCCTCCAGCCAAGAGACCGAGTACTTC
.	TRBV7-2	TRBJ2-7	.	CASSPVGSYEQYF	TGTGCCAGCAGCCCAGTGGGCAGCTACGAGCAGTACTTC
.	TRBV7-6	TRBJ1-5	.	CASSLAHGTKETQQHF	TGTGCCAGCAGCTTAGCCCACGGGACAAAAGAGACCCAGCAGCATTTT
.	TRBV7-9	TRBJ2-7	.	CASSSVAHKHYEQYF	TGTGCCAGCAGTTCGGTAGCCCACAAACACTACGAGCAGTACTTC
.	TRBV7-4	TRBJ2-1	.	CASSLVGTSSTSGQFF	.
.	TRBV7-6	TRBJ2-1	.	CASSIGGGHEQFF	TGTGCCAGCTCCATAGGGGGGGGGCATGAGCAGTTCTTC
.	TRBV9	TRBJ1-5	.	CASSHTGRSGELF	TGTGCCAGCAGCCATACAGGGAGGAGCGGGGAGCTGTTT
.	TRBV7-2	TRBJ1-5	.	CASSSTVNNQPQHF	TGTGCCAGCAGCTCGACAGTTAATAATCAGCCCCAGCATTTT
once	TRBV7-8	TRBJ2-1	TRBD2	CASSPAGGPDTEQFF	TGTGCCAGCAGCCCAGCGGGAGGCCCCGATACTGAGCAGTTCTTC
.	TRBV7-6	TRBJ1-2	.	CASTLGKIPSGANYTF	TGTGCCAGCACCCTAGGGAAGATCCCCTCTGGGGCCAACTACACCTTC
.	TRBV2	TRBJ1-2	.	CASSQGLTGTHTF	TGTGCCAGCAGCCAAGGCCTTACAGGTACGCACACCTTT
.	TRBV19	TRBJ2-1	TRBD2	CASSILELAGKNEQFF	TGTGCCAGTAGTATTTTGGAACTAGCGGGAAAAAATGAGCAGTTCTTC
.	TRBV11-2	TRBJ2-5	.	CASSLQSGQETQYF	TGTGCCAGCAGCCTACAAAGCGGGCAAGAGACCCAGTACTTC
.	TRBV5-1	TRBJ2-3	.	CASSLRLGADTQYF	TGTGCCAGCAGCTTGCGGCTAGGGGCGGATACGCAGTATTTT
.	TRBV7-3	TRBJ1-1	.	CASSSGRTGGETQFF	TGTGCCAGCAGCTCAGGCCGGACTGGGGGAGAGACCCAGTTCTTT
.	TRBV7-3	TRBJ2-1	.	CASSVGEGGGDAHFF	TGTGCCAGCAGCGTCGGGGAGGGGGGGGGCGATGCGCACTTCTTC
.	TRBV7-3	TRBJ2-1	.	CASSAGGTDTQFF	TGTGCCAGCAGCGCTGGGGGCACAGATACGCAGTTCTTT
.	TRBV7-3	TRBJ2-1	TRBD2	CASSSASGDNEQFF	TGTGCCAGCAGTTCCGCTAGCGGAGACAATGAGCAGTTCTTC
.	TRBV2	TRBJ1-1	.	CASSEAYPLVNTEAFF	TGTGCCAGCAGTGAGGCCTATCCCCTGGTGAACACTGAAGCTTTCTTT
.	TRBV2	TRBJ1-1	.	CASRVGGTGKPYFVF	TGTGCCAGCAGGGTCGGGGGCACAGGGAAGCCGTATTTTGTCTTT
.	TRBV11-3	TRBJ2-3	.	CASSLDMRDTQYF	TGTGCCAGCAGCTTAGATATGAGAGATACGCAGTATTTT
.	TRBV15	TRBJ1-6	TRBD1	CASRAEGQGDNLPIHF	TGTGCCAGCAGGGCCGAAGGACAGGGGGATAATTTGCCCATCCACTTT
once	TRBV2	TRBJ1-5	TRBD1	CASRDRGRNQPQHF	TGTGCCAGCCGGGACAGGGGACGCAATCAGCCCCAGCATTTT
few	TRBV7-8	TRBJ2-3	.	CASSLAAGGDTQYF	TGTGCCAGCAGCTTAGCTGCAGGCGGGGATACGCAGTATTTT
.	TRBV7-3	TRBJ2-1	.	CASSTPPAGYNEQFF	TGTGCCAGCAGCACGCCCCCCGCGGGATACAATGAGCAGTTCTTC
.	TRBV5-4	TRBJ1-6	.	CASSMRQDNSPLHF	TGTGCCAGCAGCATGAGACAGGATAATTCACCCCTCCACTTT
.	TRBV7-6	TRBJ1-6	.	CASSLAHGDYNSPLHF	TGTGCCAGCAGCTTAGCCCACGGGGATTACAATTCACCCCTCCACTTT
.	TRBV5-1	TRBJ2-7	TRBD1	CASSLWTGYEQYF	TGCGCCAGCAGCTTATGGACAGGGTACGAGCAGTACTTC
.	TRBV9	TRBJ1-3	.	CASSVEDYRLLNRNTIYF	TGTGCCAGCAGCGTAGAGGACTATCGCCTGTTGAACAGAAACACCATATATTTT
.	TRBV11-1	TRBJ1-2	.	CASSLAVTGGLLSHYGYTF	TGTGCCAGCAGCTTAGCCGTCACGGGAGGGCTTCTCAGCCACTATGGCTACACCTTC
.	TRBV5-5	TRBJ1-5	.	CASSEACSNQPQHF	TGTGCCAGCAGCGAGGCTTGTAGCAATCAGCCCCAGCATTTT
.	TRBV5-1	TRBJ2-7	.	CATSFGGLACEQYF	TGCGCCACCAGCTTCGGGGGGCTAGCCTGCGAGCAGTACTTC
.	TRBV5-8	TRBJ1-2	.	CASSFTSYPKDGYTF	TGTGCCAGCAGCTTCACAAGCTACCCGAAGGATGGCTACACCTTC
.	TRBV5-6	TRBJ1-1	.	CASSLERAAGTEAFF	TGTGCCAGCAGCTTGGAGAGGGCGGCAGGGACTGAAGCTTTCTTT
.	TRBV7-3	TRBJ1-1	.	CASSLALGGNAAAFF	TGTGCCAGCAGCTTAGCCCTCGGGGGGAACGCGGCAGCTTTCTTT
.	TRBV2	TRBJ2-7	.	CASSGRLHSYEQYF	TGTGCCAGCAGTGGCAGGCTCCACTCTTACGAGCAGTACTTC
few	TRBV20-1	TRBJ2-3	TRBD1	CSARLGTGDTDTQYF	TGCAGTGCTAGGCTAGGGACAGGGGATACAGATACGCAGTATTTT
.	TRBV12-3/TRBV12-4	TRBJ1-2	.	CASSLMVLQGDTF	TGTGCCAGCAGTTTGATGGTTTTACAGGGCGACACCTTC
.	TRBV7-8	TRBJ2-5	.	CASSLPMARGGDETQYF	TGTGCCAGCAGCCTTCCTATGGCCAGGGGGGGGGATGAGACCCAGTACTTC